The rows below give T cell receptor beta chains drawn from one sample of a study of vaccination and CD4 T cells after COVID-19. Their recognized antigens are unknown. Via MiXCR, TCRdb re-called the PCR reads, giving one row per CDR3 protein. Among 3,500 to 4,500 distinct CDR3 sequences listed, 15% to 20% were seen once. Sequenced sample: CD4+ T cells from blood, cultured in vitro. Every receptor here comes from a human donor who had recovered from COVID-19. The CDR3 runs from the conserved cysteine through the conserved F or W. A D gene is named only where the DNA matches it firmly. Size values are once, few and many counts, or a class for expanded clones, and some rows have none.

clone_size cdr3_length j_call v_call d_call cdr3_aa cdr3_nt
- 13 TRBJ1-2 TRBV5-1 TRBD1 CASSLDRGNGYTF TGCGCCAGCAGCTTAGACAGGGGGAATGGCTACACCTTC
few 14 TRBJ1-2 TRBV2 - CASKRAVTNYGYTF TGTGCCAGCAAACGGGCGGTAACTAACTATGGCTACACCTTC
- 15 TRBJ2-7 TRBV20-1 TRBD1 CSAISGQGASYEQYF TGCAGTGCTATCTCCGGACAGGGGGCATCCTACGAGCAGTACTTC
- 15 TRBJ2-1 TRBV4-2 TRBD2 CVSSQDLAAYNEQFF TGTGTCAGCAGCCAAGATCTAGCGGCCTACAATGAGCAGTTCTTC
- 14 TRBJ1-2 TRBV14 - CASSQGRQDYGNTF TGTGCCAGCAGCCAAGGACGGCAGGACTATGGCAACACCTTC
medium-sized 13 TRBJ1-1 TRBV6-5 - CASSYGQNTEAFF TGTGCCAGCAGTTACGGCCAGAACACTGAAGCTTTCTTT
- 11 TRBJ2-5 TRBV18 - CASSSQETQYF TGTGCCAGCTCATCCCAAGAGACCCAGTACTTC
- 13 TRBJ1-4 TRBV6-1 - CATRGATNEKLFF TGTGCCACTCGGGGTGCAACTAATGAAAAACTGTTTTTT
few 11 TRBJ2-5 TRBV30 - CAWSEVETQYF TGTGCCTGGAGTGAGGTAGAGACCCAGTACTTC
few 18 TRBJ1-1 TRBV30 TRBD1 CAWSVTWKTGGANTEAFF TGTGCCTGGAGTGTAACGTGGAAGACAGGGGGCGCGAACACTGAAGCTTTCTTT
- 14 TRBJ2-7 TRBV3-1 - CASSGGGGSYEQYF TGTGCCAGCAGCGGTGGGGGCGGGTCCTACGAGCAGTACTTC
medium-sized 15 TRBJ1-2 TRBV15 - CATRKDSAGNYGYTF TGTGCCACCAGGAAAGATTCTGCCGGTAACTATGGCTACACCTTC
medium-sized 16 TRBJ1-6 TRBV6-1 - CASSEEGGSGNSPLHF TGTGCCAGCAGTGAGGAGGGGGGCTCTGGGAATTCACCCCTCCACTTT
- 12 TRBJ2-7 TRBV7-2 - CASSVSSYEQYF TGTGCCAGCAGCGTCAGCTCCTACGAGCAGTACTTC
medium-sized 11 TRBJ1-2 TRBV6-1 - CASSEAGGYTF TGTGCCAGCAGTGAAGCGGGCGGCTACACCTTC
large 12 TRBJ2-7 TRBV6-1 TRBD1 CASRSTGGEQYF TGTGCCAGCAGATCCACAGGGGGCGAGCAGTACTTC
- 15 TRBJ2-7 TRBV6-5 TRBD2 CASSYDSGGAYEQYF TGTGCCAGCAGTTACGACAGCGGGGGTGCCTACGAGCAGTACTTC
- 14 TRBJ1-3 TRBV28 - CASRVDSSGNTIYF TGTGCCAGCAGAGTGGACAGCTCTGGAAACACCATATATTTT
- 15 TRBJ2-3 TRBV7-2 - CASSSSRRGADTQYF TGTGCCAGCAGCTCTAGCAGGCGGGGTGCAGATACGCAGTATTTT
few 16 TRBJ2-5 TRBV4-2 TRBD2 CASSQTSGGAEETQYF TGTGCCAGCAGCCAAACTAGCGGGGGGGCCGAAGAGACCCAGTACTTC
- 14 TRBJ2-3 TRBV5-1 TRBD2 CASSLDLAGKAQYF TGCGCCAGCAGCTTGGACCTAGCGGGTAAGGCGCAGTATTTT
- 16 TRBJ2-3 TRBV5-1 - CASSPAVNRAVDTQYF TGCGCCAGCAGCCCCGCGGTAAACAGGGCTGTGGATACGCAGTATTTT
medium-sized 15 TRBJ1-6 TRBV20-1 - CSARTEKGYNSPLHF TGCAGTGCTAGGACGGAGAAAGGGTATAATTCACCCCTCCACTTT
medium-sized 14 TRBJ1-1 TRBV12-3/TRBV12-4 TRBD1 CASSHLLQGLKAFF TGTGCCAGCAGTCACCTTCTACAGGGGCTAAAAGCTTTCTTT
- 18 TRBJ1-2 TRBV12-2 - CASRLSATRGRMFYGYTF TGTGCAAGTCGCTTAAGCGCGACAAGGGGGCGGATGTTCTATGGCTACACCTTC
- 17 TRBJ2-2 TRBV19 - CASSTPRGSANTGELFF TGTGCCAGTAGTACACCCAGGGGCTCCGCGAACACCGGGGAGCTGTTTTTT
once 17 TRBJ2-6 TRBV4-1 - CASSQVYRSSGANVLTF TGCGCCAGCAGCCAAGTGTACCGTAGCTCTGGGGCCAACGTCCTGACTTTC
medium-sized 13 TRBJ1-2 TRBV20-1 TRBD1 CSATSDRVGGYTF TGCAGTGCTACCTCAGACAGGGTAGGCGGCTACACCTTC
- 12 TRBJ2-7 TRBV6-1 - CASSLDYYEQYF TGTGCCAGCAGTCTAGACTACTACGAGCAGTACTTC
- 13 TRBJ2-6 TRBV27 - CASTGSGANVLTF TGTGCCAGCACAGGTTCTGGGGCCAACGTCCTGACTTTC
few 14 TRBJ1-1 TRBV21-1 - CASSNEGFVSEAFF TGTGCCAGCAGCAACGAGGGATTTGTATCTGAAGCTTTCTTT
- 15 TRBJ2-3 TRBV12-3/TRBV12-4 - CASSPRAGNTDTQYF TGTGCCAGCAGTCCCCGGGCGGGGAACACAGATACGCAGTATTTT
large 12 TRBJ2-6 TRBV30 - CAWTVAANVLTF TGTGCCTGGACTGTCGCGGCCAACGTCCTGACTTTC
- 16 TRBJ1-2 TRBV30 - CAWSVSPFDYNYGYTF TGTGCCTGGAGTGTAAGCCCGTTCGATTATAACTATGGCTACACCTTC
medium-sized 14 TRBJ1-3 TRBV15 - CATSKQTAGNTIYF TGTGCCACCAGCAAGCAGACAGCTGGAAACACCATATATTTT
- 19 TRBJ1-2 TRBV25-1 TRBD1 CASSDPMSGTGGLLGGYTF TGTGCCAGCAGTGATCCGATGTCCGGGACAGGGGGTTTGTTGGGTGGCTACACCTTC
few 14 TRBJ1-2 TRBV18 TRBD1 CASSPGTGAYGYTF TGTGCCAGCTCACCCGGGACAGGGGCGTATGGCTACACCTTC